A single T cell receptor beta chain is shown here with its context. This record belongs to a study of blood T cells in healthy people across ages. A second PCR of about 7 to 12 cycles used a sample-barcoded 5' primer and a J-beta primer mix. MiXCR was run by TCRdb on the 5' RACE reads, yielding one entry per CDR3 protein. Of around 690,000 distinct CDR3 sequences listed, roughly 58% are singletons. The CDR3 loop spans 16 amino acids. Germline V gives CDR1 SGHTA, CDR2 FQGNSA. Trimming removed 5 bases from V and 2 bases from J; junction bases left unmatched: 5. Material: blood. This receptor was obtained from a man aged 55 to 70 in good health. The V and J genes are TRBV7-2 and TRBJ2-5, with 13 bases identical to TRBD2. CDR3 residues: CASSLGTSGKQETQYF. The DNA for the CDR3 is TGTGCCAGCAGCCTAGGGACTAGCGGGAAGCAAGAGACCCAGTACTTC.